Presented here are 18 T cell receptor beta chains from one specimen sequenced in a study of blood T cell repertoires in COVID-19. Profiling relied on immunoSEQ multiplex PCR, and the TCRdb table lists in-frame clones only, not all of them. The data show a few hundred thousand clones, with 80% to 90% seen just once and around 0.92% held by the top ten. Input material: peripheral blood. These receptors all come from a man younger than 35 with COVID-19, enrolled during active disease.

The CDR3 spells CATSRRQARGETQYF. The CDR3 nucleotides are TGTGCCACCAGCAGAAGACAGGCGAGGGGAGAGACCCAGTACTTC. This chain connects TRBV15 to TRBJ2-5; maybe TRBD1 (6 bases). CDR1 is LNHNV, CDR2 YYDKDF, per germline (reference sequence). V was cut by 2 bases and J by 4 bases, with 14 bases left in between. CDR3 length: 15 amino acids. Variable domain in full (rest from reference TRBV15 and TRBJ2-5): DAMVIQNPRYQVTQFGKPVTLSCSQTLNHNVMYWYQQKSSQAPKLLFHYYDKDFNNEADTPDNFQSRRPNTSFCFLDIRSPGLGDTAMYLCATSRRQARGETQYFGPGTRLLVL.

J is TRBJ1-5 and V is TRBV5-6; D possibly corresponds to TRBD1 (6 bases). Germline-derived CDR1 and CDR2 are SGHDT and YYEEEE. The CDR3 runs 15 residues. V lost 1 base, J lost 5 bases, and 13 bases lay in between. The chain's CDR3 is CASSLSGGGDQPQHF. The DNA for the CDR3 is TGTGCCAGCAGCTTGTCGGGGGGCGGCGATCAGCCCCAGCATTTT.

The chain joins TRBV7-7 to TRBJ2-5, with D maybe TRBD2 (6 bases). The V gene's germline CDR1 is SSHAT and CDR2 FNYEAQ (reference sequence). V lost 5 bases and J lost 5, with 18 bases in between. The CDR3 has 15 residues. The CDR3 reads CASSPHHGGSETQYF. Here the CDR3 DNA reads TGTGCCAGCAGCCCACATCATGGGGGGAGTGAGACCCAGTACTTC. The whole variable domain, filled in from reference TRBV7-7 and TRBJ2-5, reads GAGVSQSPRYKVTKRGQDVTLRCDPISSHATLYWYQQALGQGPEFLTYFNYEAQPDKSGLPSDRFSAERPEGSISTLTIQRTEQRDSAMYRCASSPHHGGSETQYFGPGTRLLVL.

The genes are TRBV27 and TRBJ1-1, with 8 bases aligning to TRBD1. Germline CDR1 is MNHEY and CDR2 is SMNVEV (reference sequence). Unmatched junction bases numbered 6, after V lost 9 bases and J lost 0 bases. The CDR3 runs to 14 residues. In DNA, the CDR3 is TGTGCCAGTTGGCAGGGGGCCATGAACACTGAAGCTTTCTTT. Residues: CASWQGAMNTEAFF.

The chain couples TRBV7-3 to TRBJ2-1, with 15 bases lining up with TRBD2. J was trimmed by 6 bases and V by 0 bases; bases with no gene match: 3. The CDR3 is 17 residues long. The V gene's germline CDR1 is SGHTA and CDR2 FQGTGA. The CDR3 here is CASSLTPGLAGGNEQFF. CDR3 bases: TGTGCCAGCAGCTTAACACCGGGACTAGCGGGAGGCAATGAGCAGTTCTTC.

This chain uses TRBV29-1 with TRBJ1-2, with a tentative D call TRBD1 (6 bases). Per germline, CDR1 SQVTM and CDR2 ANQGSEA. Trimming pared 7 bases from V and 5 bases from J, leaving 14 bases between. The CDR3 is 12 residues long. The CDR3 sequence is CSALGGRYGYTF. The CDR3, as DNA: TGCAGCGCCCTGGGGGGGCGTTATGGCTACACCTTC.

The chain joins TRBV5-1 to TRBJ2-7; no reliable D call. Trimming removed 2 bases from V and 5 bases from J, with 14 bases in between. CDR1 and CDR2 from the germline V gene are SGHRS and YFSETQ. The CDR3 has 14 residues. The CDR3 sequence: CASSLAGSVNEQYF. In nucleotides, the CDR3 is TGCGCCAGCAGCTTAGCAGGATCGGTCAACGAGCAGTACTTC. The full variable domain, completed using reference TRBV5-1 and TRBJ2-7, is KAGVTQTPRYLIKTRGQQVTLSCSPISGHRSVSWYQQTPGQGLQFLFEYFSETQRNKGNFPGRFSGRQFSNSRSEMNVSTLELGDSALYLCASSLAGSVNEQYFGPGTRLTVT.

This sequence joins TRBV29-1 and TRBJ1-5, with TRBD1 matching 8 bases. Germline V lookup: CDR1 SQVTM, CDR2 ANQGSEA. CDR3 length: 13 residues. V trimming: 7 bases; J trimming: 3 bases; junction bases outside the gene matches: 5. The chain's CDR3 is CSAGTGDNQPQHF. For the CDR3, the DNA is TGCAGCGCCGGGACAGGTGACAATCAGCCCCAGCATTTT.

The chain is built from TRBV27 and TRBJ2-7, with a possible D match to TRBD1 (5 bases). This CDR3 region has 13 residues. V was pared by 3 bases and J by 6 bases, with 12 bases between. CDR1 is MNHEY, CDR2 SMNVEV, per germline (reference sequence). The CDR3 nucleotides read TGTGCCAGCAGTTTCCTTCTTAGGGGCGAGCAGTACTTC. This encodes CASSFLLRGEQYF.

The chain links TRBV7-8 to TRBJ2-5; 9 bases are a match to TRBD2. This CDR3 contains 16 residues. Per germline, CDR1 SGHVS and CDR2 FQNEAQ. The J segment lost 6 bases and the V segment lost 1 base, leaving 9 bases of the junction unmatched. The CDR3 DNA follows: TGTGCCAGCAGCTTAGATTGGCGGGGGGGGACGAAGACCCAGTACTTC. This gives the protein CASSLDWRGGTKTQYF. Full variable domain (outside the CDR3, taken from reference TRBV7-8 and TRBJ2-5): GAGVSQSPRYKVAKRGQDVALRCDPISGHVSLFWYQQALGQGPEFLTYFQNEAQLDKSGLPSDRFFAERPEGSVSTLKIQRTQQEDSAVYLCASSLDWRGGTKTQYFGPGTRLLVL.

This clone was recorded once. This chain links TRBV11-2 with TRBJ2-7; TRBD1 agrees at 11 bases. The CDR3 is 19 amino acids. Germline V gene sequence: CDR1 SGHAT, CDR2 FQNNGV. V shed 3 bases, J shed 3 bases, and the junction held 16 bases outside the gene matches. Here the CDR3 DNA reads TGTGCCAGCAGCTTTAATTGGACAGGGGGCCCCAGACTCCTCTACGAGCAGTACTTC. It translates to CASSFNWTGGPRLLYEQYF.

The sample holds a few counts of this clone. V is TRBV6-5 and J is TRBJ1-5; 7 nucleotides match TRBD1. V trimming: 0 bases; J trimming: 5 bases; junction bases outside the gene matches: 1. CDR1 and CDR2 (germline): MNHEY, SVGAGI. This CDR3 comprises 14 residues. For the CDR3, the DNA is TGTGCCAGCAGTTACTCACAGGGGCATCAGCCCCAGCATTTT. Translating it yields CASSYSQGHQPQHF.

This clone is a singleton in its sample. The chain has TRBV5-1 and TRBJ1-2; 9 bases agree with TRBD1. The germline V gene encodes CDR1 SGHRS and CDR2 YFSETQ. J lost 5 bases, V lost 1 base, and 12 bases had no gene match. The CDR3 contains 17 residues. CDR3 amino acids: CASSLIFRGQGRYGYTF. The CDR3 nucleotides are TGCGCCAGCAGCTTGATTTTTCGGGGACAGGGAAGGTATGGCTACACCTTC.

V and J are TRBV25-1 and TRBJ2-1, with 7 bases lining up with TRBD1. This CDR3 is built from 14 residues. CDR1 MGHDK and CDR2 SYGVNS come from the germline V gene. Germline trimming cut 7 bases from V and 6 bases from J; bases unmatched to any gene: 9. The chain's CDR3 is CASNFGQAINEQFF. DNA of the CDR3: TGTGCCAGCAATTTCGGACAGGCTATCAATGAGCAGTTCTTC.

The chain employs TRBV6-5 and TRBJ2-7, with 9 bases that match TRBD2. The length of the CDR3 is 15 residues. Losses at the gene ends were 5 bases for V and 2 bases for J; bases not matched to a gene: 7. Germline CDR1 and CDR2: MNHEY and SVGAGI. CDR3 coding DNA: TGTGCCAGCAGTCACTTGACTAGCGGCACCTACGAGCAGTACTTC. This codes for CASSHLTSGTYEQYF.

This clone came up a few times. The chain is built from TRBV7-9 and TRBJ2-1; 15 nucleotides match TRBD2. This CDR3 is built from 16 residues. The trim removed 5 bases at V and 8 bases at J, leaving 7 bases unmatched. The germline gives CDR1 SEHNR, CDR2 FQNEAQ (reference sequence). The CDR3: CASSRGTSGRSDEQFF. The CDR3 coding sequence is TGTGCCAGCAGCCGGGGGACTAGCGGGAGGAGCGATGAGCAGTTCTTC.

This chain links TRBV5-4 with TRBJ2-5; 7 bases align to TRBD2. The CDR3 length is 17 residues. Germline-derived CDR1 and CDR2 are SGHNT and YYREEE (reference sequence). V shed 4 bases, J shed 5 bases, and the junction held 17 bases outside the gene matches. The CDR3 DNA reads TGTGCCAGCAGCCCTCCCGGGGCTAGCGGTCTTAGGGAGACCCAGTACTTC. As protein: CASSPPGASGLRETQYF.

The chain links TRBV23-1 to TRBJ2-7, with TRBD2 matching over 10 bases. TRBV23-1 counts as an open reading frame of uncertain function. The V and J ends lost 4 bases and 3 bases, in that order; junction bases with no gene match: 9. CDR3 length: 16 amino acids. This chain's CDR3 is CASSLSRLAGRYEQYF. The CDR3 DNA reads as TGCGCCAGCAGTCTTTCCCGACTAGCGGGTCGCTACGAGCAGTACTTC.